This T cell receptor beta chain is from a study of tumor-infiltrating lymphocytes in primary liver carcinoma (dated by TCRdb to 2015 to 2018). Regarding the complete study: Between late 2015 and early 2016, 5 or 6 patients in China with histopathologically diagnosed primary liver carcinoma had their tumors surgically resected. The five patients had tumors of stage T1-T3 N0M0, with maximum diameters ranging from about 4 to 11 cm. Hepatocellular carcinoma (four) or combined HCC and intrahepatic cholangiocarcinoma (one) was present in the five patients, who were three men and two women aged 30 to 69 years. Each sample produced about 3.5 to 8 million productive TCRbeta reads, and read depth showed no significant difference between tissue types. TCRbeta repertoire sequencing, expression microarrays and whole-exome sequencing were combined in the study across five regions of each liver tumor, with adjacent normal tissue and blood also included. A total of around 35 specimens from 5 patients, comprising some 25 tumor regions, 5 adjacent noncancerous liver tissues and 5 peripheral blood samples, were covered by TCRbeta repertoire sequencing. Technical replicate repertoires showed high reproducibility, with mean shared-clone rates about 0.91 and correlation coefficients above 0.95. Study-level results and caveats: Compared with blood, tumors had a significantly larger share of the repertoire taken up by the top 250 clones (p = 0.039). Consistent with antigen-driven expansion, pairs of tumor regions showed higher repertoire overlap (mean roughly 36%) than either tumor-adjacent pairs (approximately 17%) or tumor-blood pairs (around 14%). Bulk unsorted samples precluded comparing CD4+ and CD8+ T cell repertoires. With just four to six patients in the study, the authors point out that the findings should be validated in a larger study. Only the TCR beta chain was sequenced, so true repertoire diversity is likely underestimated because unpaired alpha chains were not captured.

Notes on this clonotype: Its antigen target is currently unknown. Base qualities are missing; no much larger clone stands one base away.

Unmatched junction bases come to 9, with V trimmed by 4 bases and J by 6 bases. From a lookup of the germline V gene, CDR1 and CDR2 are SGHAT and FQNNGV. From cysteine to phenylalanine, the CDR3 is 15 amino acids long. CDR3 DNA only is kept here, 45 bases in frame from base 1. A constant-region primer and ProtoScript II reverse transcriptase were used to reverse-transcribe TCRbeta-specific cDNA from roughly 0.55 ug total RNA. The TCRbeta libraries were prepared through three rounds of nested multiplex PCR following a slightly modified ARM-PCR procedure. Each of the first two PCR rounds ran for approximately 11 cycles and used multiplex TRBV1-TRBV30 forward primers together with a Cbeta reverse primer. Sample barcodes and Illumina adapters were added in a final 25-cycle PCR using Deep VentR polymerase. Before sequencing, amplicons of 200-500 bp were gel-purified using a QIAquick gel extraction kit. An Illumina HiSeq 2500 was used to sequence the TCRbeta amplicons with 250-bp paired-end reads. From the authors' description of their analysis: Reads were quality-trimmed with Trimmomatic v0.33, and paired reads were merged with FLASH v1.2.11 to recover full CDR3 sequences. V, D and J germline segments were assigned to the rearranged TCRbeta sequences by MiGEC v1.2.1b. Clonotype statistics and Shannon-Wiener diversity indices were calculated with VDJtools v1.0.0. Except for diversity analysis, only each sample's 250 most abundant clonotypes were used in subsequent analyses to reduce sampling bias. TCRdb reprocessing: public reads trimmed at Q25 with fastp, clones called with MiXCR, in-frame beta chains kept. Rows are combined by CDR3 protein, so each entry shows the most common genes and DNA. These V and J calls originate from TCRdb's pipeline instead of the authors' own analysis. The sample has about 200,000 distinct CDR3 sequences on record, 65% of them singletons. The top ten hold roughly 7% of the sample.

Blood RNA was extracted from unsorted whole blood using TRIzol reagent, and germline DNA was obtained with the DNeasy Blood & Tissue kit. At the time of sampling, the patients had chronic HBV infection and had not received any treatment. Before surgery, roughly 4 milliliters of peripheral blood were drawn into K2EDTA tubes. In this chain, TRBV11-2 is recombined with TRBJ2-7, with 10 bases matching TRBD1. The sequence was collected from a woman aged 60-75 years with primary liver carcinoma and hepatitis B virus infection. The material sequenced was peripheral blood. The encoded CDR3 is CASSSDPWTGGEQYF. At the DNA level, the sequence is TGTGCCAGCAGCTCAGATCCTTGGACAGGGGGCGAGCAGTACTTC.